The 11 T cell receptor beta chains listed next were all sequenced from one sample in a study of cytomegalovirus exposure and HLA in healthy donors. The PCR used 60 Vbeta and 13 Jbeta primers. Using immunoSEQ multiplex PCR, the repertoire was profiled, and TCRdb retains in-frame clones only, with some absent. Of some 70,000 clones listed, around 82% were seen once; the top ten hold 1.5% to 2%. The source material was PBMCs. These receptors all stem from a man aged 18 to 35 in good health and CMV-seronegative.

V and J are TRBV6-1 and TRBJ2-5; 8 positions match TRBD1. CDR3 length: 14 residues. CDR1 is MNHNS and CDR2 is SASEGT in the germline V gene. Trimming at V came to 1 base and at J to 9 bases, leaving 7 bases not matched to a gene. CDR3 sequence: CASSEGQGAPAQYF. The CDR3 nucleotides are TGTGCCAGCAGTGAAGGCCAGGGGGCGCCGGCCCAGTACTTC.

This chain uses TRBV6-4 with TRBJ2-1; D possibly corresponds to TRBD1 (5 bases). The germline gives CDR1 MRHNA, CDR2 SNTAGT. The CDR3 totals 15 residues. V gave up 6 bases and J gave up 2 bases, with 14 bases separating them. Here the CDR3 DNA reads TGTGCCAGCAGCCTATCAGGGTTCCCCTACAATGAGCAGTTCTTC. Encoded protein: CASSLSGFPYNEQFF.

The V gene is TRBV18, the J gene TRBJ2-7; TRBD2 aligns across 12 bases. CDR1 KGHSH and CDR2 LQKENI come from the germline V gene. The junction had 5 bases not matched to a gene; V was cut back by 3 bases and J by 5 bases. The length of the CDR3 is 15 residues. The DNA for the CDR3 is TGTGCCAGCTCACCGGTTCGACTAGCGGGAGACGAGCAGTACTTC. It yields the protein CASSPVRLAGDEQYF. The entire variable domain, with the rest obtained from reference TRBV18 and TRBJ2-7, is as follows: NAGVMQNPRHLVRRRGQEARLRCSPMKGHSHVYWYRQLPEEGLKFMVYLQKENIIDESGMPKERFSAEFPKEGPSILRIQQVVRGDSAAYFCASSPVRLAGDEQYFGPGTRLTVT.

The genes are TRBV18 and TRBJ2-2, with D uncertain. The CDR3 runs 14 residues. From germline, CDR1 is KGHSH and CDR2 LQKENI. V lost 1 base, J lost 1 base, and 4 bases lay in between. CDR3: CASSPLKNTGELFF. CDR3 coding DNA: TGTGCCAGCTCACCACTAAAGAACACCGGGGAGCTGTTTTTT.

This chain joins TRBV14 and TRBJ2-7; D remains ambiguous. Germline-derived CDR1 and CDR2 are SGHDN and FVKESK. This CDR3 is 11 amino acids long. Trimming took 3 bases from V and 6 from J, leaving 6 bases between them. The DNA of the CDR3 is TGTGCCAGCAGCCAGAGGTCCGAGCAGTACTTC. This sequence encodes CASSQRSEQYF.

Here the CDR3 reads CASLATGEGSPLHF. For the CDR3, the DNA is TGCGCCAGCCTTGCAACGGGGGAAGGATCACCCCTCCACTTT. The V gene is TRBV4-1, the J gene TRBJ1-6; D might be TRBD1 (5 bases). V lost 8 bases, J lost 10 bases, and 18 bases lay in between. This CDR3 is 14 amino acids long. The germline V gene encodes CDR1 MGHRA and CDR2 YSYEKL.

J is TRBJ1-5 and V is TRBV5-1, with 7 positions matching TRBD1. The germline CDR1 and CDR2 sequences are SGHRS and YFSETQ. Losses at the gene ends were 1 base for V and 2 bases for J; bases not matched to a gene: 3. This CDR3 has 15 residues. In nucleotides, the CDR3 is TGCGCCAGCAGCTTGACAGGGGCAGGCAATCAGCCCCAGCATTTT. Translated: CASSLTGAGNQPQHF.

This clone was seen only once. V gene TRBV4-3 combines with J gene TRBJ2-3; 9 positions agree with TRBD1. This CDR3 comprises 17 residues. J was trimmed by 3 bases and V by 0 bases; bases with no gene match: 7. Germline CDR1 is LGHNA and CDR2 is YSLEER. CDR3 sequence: CASSQDGTGWETDTQYF. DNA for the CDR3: TGCGCCAGCAGCCAAGACGGGACAGGGTGGGAGACAGATACGCAGTATTTT.

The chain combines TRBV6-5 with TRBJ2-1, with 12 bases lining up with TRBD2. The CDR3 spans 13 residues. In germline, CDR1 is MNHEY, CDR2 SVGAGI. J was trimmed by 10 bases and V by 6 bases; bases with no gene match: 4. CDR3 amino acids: CASRIGLAGEQFF. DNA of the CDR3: TGTGCCAGCAGAATTGGACTAGCGGGAGAGCAGTTCTTC.

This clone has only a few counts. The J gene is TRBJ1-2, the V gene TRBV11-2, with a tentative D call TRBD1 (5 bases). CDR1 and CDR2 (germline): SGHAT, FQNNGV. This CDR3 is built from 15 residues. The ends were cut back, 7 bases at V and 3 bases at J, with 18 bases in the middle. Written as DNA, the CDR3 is TGTGCCAGCACCTTCGGCGGGGGAGGGTACTATGGCTACACCTTC. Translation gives CASTFGGGGYYGYTF. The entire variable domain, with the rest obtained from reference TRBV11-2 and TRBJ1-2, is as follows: EAGVAQSPRYKIIEKRQSVAFWCNPISGHATLYWYQQILGQGPKLLIQFQNNGVVDDSQLPKDRFSAERLKGVDSTLKIQPAKLEDSAVYLCASTFGGGGYYGYTFGSGTRLTVV.

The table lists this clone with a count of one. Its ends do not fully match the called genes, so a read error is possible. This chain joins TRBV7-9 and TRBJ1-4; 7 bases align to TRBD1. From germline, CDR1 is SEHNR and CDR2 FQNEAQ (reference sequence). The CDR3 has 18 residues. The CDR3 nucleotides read TGTGCCATCAGCTTTTTCAGACAGGGTTGGGGAACTAATGAAAAACTGTTTTTT. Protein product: CAISFFRQGWGTNEKLFF.